The clone carrying this T cell receptor (beta chain) showed up just a few times. The data derive from a study of CD8+CD57+ T cells in acquired aplastic anemia. Trimming removed 8 bases at V and 2 bases at J, with 18 bases between. The CDR3 runs to 15 residues. The germline V gene has CDR1 MNHNS and CDR2 SASEGT. The use of genomic DNA as template underpinned the TCR beta VDJ and CDR3 profiling. TCRdb itself ran the reads through MiXCR, one entry per CDR3 protein. In the table there are some 140,000 distinct CDR3 sequences, about 48% of which are singletons. Sequencing involved patients with CD8+CD57+ cell expansion previously shown by flow cytometry.

The chain couples TRBV6-1 to TRBJ1-1; D is undetermined. This clonotype originated in a human donor with aplastic anemia. Sequenced input: sorted CD4+, CD8+, or CD8+CD57+ T cells (not recorded which) from PBMCs. CDR3 DNA sequence: TGTGCCAGCTGGGGTTTGGGCAGCCTAAACACTGAAGCTTTCTTT. As protein: CASWGLGSLNTEAFF.